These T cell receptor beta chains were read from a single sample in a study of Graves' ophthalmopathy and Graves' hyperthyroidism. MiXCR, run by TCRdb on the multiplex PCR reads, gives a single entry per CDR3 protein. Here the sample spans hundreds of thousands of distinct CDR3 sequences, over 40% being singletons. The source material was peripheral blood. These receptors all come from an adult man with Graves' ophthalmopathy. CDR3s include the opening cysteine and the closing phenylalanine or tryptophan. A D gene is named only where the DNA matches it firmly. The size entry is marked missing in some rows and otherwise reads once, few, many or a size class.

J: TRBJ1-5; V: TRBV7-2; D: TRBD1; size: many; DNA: TGTGCCAGCAGCACGGACAGGGACCAGCCCCAGCATTTT; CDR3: CASSTDRDQPQHF
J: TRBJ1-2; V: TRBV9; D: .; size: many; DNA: TGTGCCAGCAGCGTAACTGGGACCTATGGCTACACCTTC; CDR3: CASSVTGTYGYTF
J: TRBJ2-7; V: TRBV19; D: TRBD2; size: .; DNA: TGTGCCAGTAGTATAGTAGCGGGAGACCACGAGCAGTACTTC; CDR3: CASSIVAGDHEQYF
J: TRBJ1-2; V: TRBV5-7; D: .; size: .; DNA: TGTGCCAGCAGCTTTTGGAGGGGAAACGGCTACACCTTC; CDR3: CASSFWRGNGYTF
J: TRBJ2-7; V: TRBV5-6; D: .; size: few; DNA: TGTGCCAGCAGCACCTACAGCTACGAGCAGTACTTC; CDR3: CASSTYSYEQYF
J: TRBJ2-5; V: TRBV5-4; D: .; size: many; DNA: TGTGCCAGCAGCTTGTGGGCAGGGCAAGAGACCCAGTACTTC; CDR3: CASSLWAGQETQYF
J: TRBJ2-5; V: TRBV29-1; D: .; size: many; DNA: TGCAGCGTGGGGCTGCAGGAGACCCAGTACTTC; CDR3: CSVGLQETQYF
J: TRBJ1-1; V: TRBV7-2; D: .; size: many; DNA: TGTGCCAGCAGCTTATCATTAGGCCTAGGGGCTTTCTTT; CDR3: CASSLSLGLGAFF
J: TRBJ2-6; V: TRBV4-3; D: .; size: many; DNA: TGCGCCAGCAGCCAAGGTGCAGCCGTCCTGACTTTC; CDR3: CASSQGAAVLTF
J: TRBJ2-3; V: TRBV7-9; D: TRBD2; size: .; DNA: TGTGCCAGCAGCCCCAAGCTGGCGGGAGTAGAGGATACGCAGTATTTT; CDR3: CASSPKLAGVEDTQYF
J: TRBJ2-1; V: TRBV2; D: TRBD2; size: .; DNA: TGTGCCAGCGGCATGGGACTAGCCTATCAGTTCTTC; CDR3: CASGMGLAYQFF
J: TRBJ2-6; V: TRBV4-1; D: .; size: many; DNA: TGCGCCAGCCGTCCGGGGTTTGGGGCCAACGTCCTGACTTTC; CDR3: CASRPGFGANVLTF
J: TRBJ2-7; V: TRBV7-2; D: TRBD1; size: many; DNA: TGTGCCAGCAGCCGGGACAGTCTCACCTACGAGCAGTACTTC; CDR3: CASSRDSLTYEQYF
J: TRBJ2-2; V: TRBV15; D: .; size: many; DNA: TGTGCCACCAGCTCATCAGGTACCGGGGAGCTGTTTTTT; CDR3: CATSSSGTGELFF
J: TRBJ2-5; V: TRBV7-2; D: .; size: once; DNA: TGTGCCAGCAGCTTAGCGTCTAGCGGCAATGAGCAGGGGCCGGGAGAGACCCAGTACTTC; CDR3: CASSLASSGNEQGPGETQYF
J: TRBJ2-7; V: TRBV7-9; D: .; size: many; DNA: TGTGCCAGCAGCTACCATACCGGGGATTCCTACGAGCAGTACTTC; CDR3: CASSYHTGDSYEQYF